Below are 23 T cell receptor beta chains sequenced from a single sample in a study of blood T cell repertoires in COVID-19. Some clones are missing from TCRdb's copy, which holds only in-frame ones; the method was immunoSEQ multiplex PCR. Among 150,000 to 200,000 clones listed, around 81% were seen once. Material for sequencing was peripheral blood. The receptors stem from a man aged 55 to 69 with active or convalescent COVID-19.

The chain employs TRBV18 and TRBJ1-4, with TRBD1 identical over 7 bases. The germline gives CDR1 KGHSH, CDR2 LQKENI. V was pared by 6 bases and J by 4 bases, with 8 bases of the junction left unmatched. The CDR3 is 15 residues long. The CDR3 nucleotides read TGTGCCAGCTCCCCGGGACAGACTAGTAATGAAAAACTGTTTTTT. Amino acid sequence: CASSPGQTSNEKLFF.

The chain has TRBV6-5 and TRBJ1-2; 8 bases map to TRBD1. The germline V gene has CDR1 MNHEY and CDR2 SVGAGI. The CDR3 covers 12 residues. Losses at the gene ends were 8 bases for V and 6 bases for J; bases not matched to a gene: 5. The CDR3 here is CASQTGGDGYTF. CDR3 DNA: TGTGCCAGCCAAACAGGGGGGGATGGCTACACCTTC.

This clone was recorded a few times. The genes are TRBV5-8 and TRBJ1-5, with TRBD1 matching 8 bases. V shed 3 bases and J 7 bases; nucleotides not matched to a gene: 9. CDR1 is SGHTS, CDR2 YDEGEE, per germline. The CDR3 totals 15 residues. CDR3 DNA sequence: TGTGCCAGCAGCTCGGACAGGGCCCTCGGGCAGCCCCAGCATTTT. It codes for CASSSDRALGQPQHF.

The chain uses TRBV10-1 and TRBJ1-2; D possibly corresponds to TRBD1 (6 bases). The CDR3 has 13 amino acids. Per germline, CDR1 WNHNN and CDR2 SYGVQD (reference sequence). Deletions cut 6 bases from V and 2 bases from J, with 10 bases between. The CDR3 sequence: CASSRDTNYGYTF. In DNA form, the CDR3 reads TGCGCCAGCAGCCGGGACACAAACTATGGCTACACCTTC.

This clone has a single count. V usage is TRBV5-1 and J usage is TRBJ1-2; D call uncertain. This CDR3 region has 15 residues. Germline V gene lookup returns CDR1 SGHRS and CDR2 YFSETQ. Trimming shortened V by 0 bases and J by 2 bases, and 11 bases separated the two germline ends. The CDR3 loop reads CASSLGQAINYGYTF. The CDR3 region has the DNA TGCGCCAGCAGCTTGGGTCAGGCGATCAACTATGGCTACACCTTC.

This chain links TRBV14 with TRBJ1-3, with a weak D call TRBD1 (5 bases). CDR1 and CDR2 from the germline V gene are SGHDN and FVKESK. Trimming stripped 2 bases from V and 0 bases from J, with 8 bases between. CDR3 length: 15 residues. The CDR3 nucleotides are TGTGCCAGCAGCCAATTTACAGGCTCTGGAAACACCATATATTTT. Encoded protein: CASSQFTGSGNTIYF.

The V call is TRBV6-5, the J call TRBJ2-5; D is possibly TRBD1 (6 bases). The CDR3 spans 15 residues. Per germline, CDR1 MNHEY and CDR2 SVGAGI. V dropped 6 bases and J dropped 6 bases, with 20 bases sitting between them. The CDR3 protein is CASSTGTLPSKTQYF. In DNA form, the CDR3 reads TGTGCCAGCAGCACCGGGACACTTCCCTCGAAGACCCAGTACTTC.

This chain connects TRBV4-2 to TRBJ2-7, with TRBD2 identical over 8 bases. Per the germline V gene, CDR1 is LGHNA and CDR2 is YNFKEQ. The trim removed 0 bases at V and 4 bases at J, leaving 14 bases unmatched. This CDR3 has 18 amino acids. CDR3 region: CASSQDRDGAGAGYEQYF. CDR3 nucleotide sequence: TGTGCCAGCAGCCAAGATAGAGATGGAGCGGGAGCGGGGTACGAGCAGTACTTC.

The chain joins TRBV4-2 to TRBJ2-1; TRBD2 matches at 8 bases. V lost 0 bases, J lost 9 bases, and 10 bases stayed unmatched. CDR1 and CDR2 (germline): LGHNA, YNFKEQ. The CDR3 sequence is 16 residues long. CDR3 sequence: CASSQDPAGALGEQFF. The CDR3 DNA sequence: TGTGCCAGCAGCCAAGATCCAGCGGGAGCGTTGGGTGAGCAGTTCTTC.

V usage is TRBV7-9 and J usage is TRBJ1-2; tentatively, D is TRBD1 (5 bases). The CDR3 extends over 12 amino acids. The germline V and J ends were trimmed by 5 bases and 4 bases, with 8 bases remaining between them. Germline V gene lookup returns CDR1 SEHNR and CDR2 FQNEAQ (reference sequence). This chain's CDR3 is CASSGQLYGYTF. The CDR3 coding sequence is TGTGCCAGCAGCGGACAACTCTATGGCTACACCTTC.

In DNA, the CDR3 is TGTGCCAGCAGCCGCTACAATGAGCAGTTCTTC. As protein: CASSRYNEQFF. This chain uses TRBV7-2 with TRBJ2-1; D unclear. Germline CDR1 SGHTA, CDR2 FQGNSA. This CDR3 spans 11 amino acids. Deletions cut 5 bases from V and 3 bases from J, with 2 bases between.

The chain is built from TRBV4-2 and TRBJ1-5, with D possibly being TRBD1 (5 bases). CDR1 LGHNA and CDR2 YNFKEQ come from the germline V gene. The ends were cut back, 0 bases at V and 7 bases at J, with 16 bases in the middle. The CDR3 covers 16 residues. CDR3 in amino acids: CASSQDGGRAVQPQHF. In DNA form, the CDR3 reads TGTGCCAGCAGCCAAGATGGGGGGAGGGCGGTGCAGCCCCAGCATTTT.

The chain is built from TRBV3-1 (or the pseudogene TRBV3-2) and TRBJ2-7; D possibly corresponds to TRBD2 (5 bases). Germline loops: CDR1 LGHDT, CDR2 YNNKEL (reference sequence). V dropped 1 base and J dropped 3 bases, with 10 bases sitting between them. The CDR3 sequence is 14 residues long. The CDR3 region is CASSQGGFLYEQYF. CDR3 coding DNA: TGTGCCAGCAGCCAAGGAGGGTTTCTCTACGAGCAGTACTTC.

The V call is TRBV5-5, the J call TRBJ2-3, with a weak D call TRBD2 (6 bases). CDR1 is SGHKS, CDR2 YYEKEE, per germline (reference sequence). The ends were cut back, 4 bases at V and 4 bases at J, with 13 bases in the middle. The CDR3 totals 14 residues. The CDR3 here is CASSRGPGADTQYF. In nucleotides, the CDR3 is TGTGCCAGCAGCCGCGGACCGGGGGCAGATACGCAGTATTTT. The whole variable domain, filled in from reference TRBV5-5 and TRBJ2-3, reads DAGVTQSPTHLIKTRGQQVTLRCSPISGHKSVSWYQQVLGQGPQFIFQYYEKEERGRGNFPDRFSARQFPNYSSELNVNALLLGDSALYLCASSRGPGADTQYFGPGTRLTVL.

This chain joins TRBV21-1 and TRBJ2-2; TRBD2 was called by the table and not checked on the DNA. TRBV21-1 is reported as a pseudogene. The CDR3 spans 18 residues. CDR3 loop: CASRSRSTSGTNTGELFF. DNA of the CDR3: TGTGCCAGCAGATCCCGTTCTACTAGCGGGACAAACACCGGGGAGCTGTTTTTT.

This clone came up once. The chain uses TRBV4-1 and TRBJ1-5; TRBD1 aligns across 7 bases. Germline V gene lookup returns CDR1 MGHRA and CDR2 YSYEKL. V gave up 2 bases and J gave up 0 bases; unmatched junction bases: 1. This CDR3 comprises 15 residues. The CDR3 sequence is CASSQWDSSNQPQHF. CDR3 DNA: TGCGCCAGCAGCCAATGGGACAGTAGCAATCAGCCCCAGCATTTT.

This clone was seen a few times. The chain uses TRBV13 and TRBJ2-1, with 11 nucleotides matching TRBD1. This CDR3 comprises 17 residues. CDR1 is PRHDT, CDR2 FYEKMQ, per germline (reference sequence). The J segment lost 3 bases and the V segment lost 4 bases, leaving 8 bases of the junction unmatched. The CDR3 here is CASSSFLGQGVYNEQFF. The DNA for the CDR3 is TGTGCCAGCAGCTCCTTTTTGGGACAGGGGGTCTACAATGAGCAGTTCTTC.

The gene calls are TRBV5-6 and TRBJ1-2; TRBD1 might be the D (5 bases). CDR3 length equals 16 residues. V gave up 0 bases and J gave up 5 bases, with 17 bases separating them. Germline values: CDR1 SGHDT, CDR2 YYEEEE. The CDR3 loop is CASSLAGVGAGYGYTF. The CDR3 DNA follows: TGTGCCAGCAGCTTGGCCGGGGTTGGGGCGGGGTATGGCTACACCTTC.

A note on this clone: Distinct nucleotide sequences in the sample also encode this CDR3. The chain carries TRBV24-1 and TRBJ2-5; 7 positions match TRBD1. V lost 2 bases to trimming and J lost 5 bases; unmatched junction nucleotides: 1. Looked up from germline, CDR1 is KGHDR and CDR2 is SFDVKD. This CDR3 is 13 amino acids long. In nucleotides, the CDR3 is TGTGCCACCAGTGATTACAGGGGTGAGACCCAGTACTTC. Amino acid sequence: CATSDYRGETQYF.

The chain couples TRBV21-1 to TRBJ1-6; the table's TRBD1 call for D was not verified on the DNA. TRBV21-1 counts as a pseudogene. This CDR3 spans 19 amino acids. CDR3 coding DNA: TGTGCCAGCAGCAAAAAAGGGGGAAGGTTGGGGAGACCTGATTCACCCCTCCACTTT. This gives the protein CASSKKGGRLGRPDSPLHF.

This clone was counted ten times or more. The V and J genes are TRBV7-9 and TRBJ1-5, with D perhaps TRBD1 (5 bases). V lost 0 bases and J 7 bases, leaving 22 bases between the germline ends. The CDR3 runs to 18 residues. CDR1 SEHNR and CDR2 FQNEAQ come from the germline V gene (reference sequence). The CDR3: CASSLATLTGEKGQPQHF. For the CDR3, the DNA is TGTGCCAGCAGCTTAGCAACTCTTACGGGGGAAAAGGGGCAGCCCCAGCATTTT.

The chain recombines TRBV3-1 (or the pseudogene TRBV3-2) with TRBJ2-7; tentative D call: TRBD1 (5 bases). With 4 bases removed from V and 4 bases from J, the gap between germline ends came to 14 bases. CDR3 length equals 14 residues. CDR1 is LGHDT, CDR2 YNNKEL, per germline (reference sequence). CDR3 nucleotide sequence: TGTGCCAGCAGCCCTCAGGGTGGCGGTTACGAGCAGTACTTC. Its translation: CASSPQGGGYEQYF.

CDR3 in DNA: TGTGCCAGCAGCCAAGGGGCCGAGTATGGCTACACCTTC. This codes for CASSQGAEYGYTF. V gene TRBV3-1 (or the pseudogene TRBV3-2) combines with J gene TRBJ1-2; D gene unclear. Germline V gene data show CDR1 as LGHDT and CDR2 as YNNKEL (reference sequence). V shed 1 base and J shed 5 bases, with 8 bases lying between them. CDR3 length: 13 residues.